This TCR beta chain was documented in a study of T cell changes during pregnancy in multiple sclerosis. The data were produced by immunoSEQ multiplex PCR, yet TCRdb's version contains in-frame clones alone and is incomplete. In the table there are 32,000 or so clones, around nine tenths of which are singletons. CDR3 length equals 15 residues. Germline V gene lookup returns CDR1 MNHEY and CDR2 SMNVEV (reference sequence). V was clipped by 2 bases and J by 0 bases, with 8 bases between them. V and J are TRBV27 and TRBJ2-1, with D unclear. The sequencing used CD8+ T cells from peripheral blood mononuclear cells, collected in the first trimester of pregnancy. The receptor was derived from a female donor with multiple sclerosis, enrolled in a pregnancy study. CDR3 bases: TGTGCCAGCAGTTTAAGCGCTTACTCCTACAATGAGCAGTTCTTC. Translation gives CASSLSAYSYNEQFF.